Shown below are 29 T cell receptor beta chains from a single sample sequenced in a study of blood T cells in healthy people across ages. With a J-beta primer mix and a sample-barcoded 5' primer, a second PCR ran about 7 to 11 cycles. TCRdb redid the calling of the 5' RACE reads with MiXCR, one entry per CDR3 protein. The table includes roughly 680,000 distinct CDR3 sequences, roughly 21% detected once. The sample was blood. The receptors here all came from an older man in good health.

This clonotype was observed a handful of times. The chain is built from TRBV29-1 and TRBJ2-5; tentatively, D is TRBD2 (5 bases). The CDR3 totals 13 residues. V lost 6 bases to trimming and J lost 5 bases, with 16 bases between them. Germline-derived CDR1 and CDR2 are SQVTM and ANQGSEA. The CDR3 loop reads CSVKRDLGETQYF. CDR3 nucleotides: TGCAGCGTAAAACGGGATCTTGGGGAGACCCAGTACTTC.

V and J are TRBV5-4 and TRBJ2-3; tentatively, D is TRBD2 (6 bases). The germline V gene encodes CDR1 SGHNT and CDR2 YYREEE (reference sequence). This CDR3 has 16 residues. Trimming stripped 4 bases from V and 2 bases from J, with 17 bases between. CDR3 loop: CASSTYKTRVTDTQYF. The CDR3 DNA reads as TGTGCCAGCAGCACCTATAAGACTAGGGTCACAGATACGCAGTATTTT.

The chain couples TRBV5-1 to TRBJ2-3; 10 bases match TRBD1. Trimming took 4 bases from V and 4 from J; bases not matched to a gene: 6. Per the germline V gene, CDR1 is SGHRS and CDR2 is YFSETQ. CDR3 length: 15 residues. Here the CDR3 reads CASSPPGQGSDTQYF. The DNA for the CDR3 is TGCGCCAGCAGCCCACCGGGACAGGGGTCAGATACGCAGTATTTT.

A note on this clonotype: A read error may account for a junction end that differs from germline. V is TRBV5-5 and J is TRBJ1-1; D is unresolved. Looked up from germline, CDR1 is SGHKS and CDR2 is YYEKEE (reference sequence). The CDR3 is made up of 14 amino acids. The CDR3, as DNA: TGTGCCAGCAGCTTGGCAGCGGGGAGCACTGAAGCTCTCTTT. This sequence encodes CASSLAAGSTEALF.

Notes on this clonotype: Mismatch with germline at one junction end may stem from a read error. The chain carries TRBV9 and TRBJ1-4; the match to TRBD1 covers 7 bases. CDR1 is SGDLS and CDR2 is YYNGEE in the germline V gene. This CDR3 spans 15 amino acids. The CDR3 coding sequence is TGTGCCAGCAGCGTAGAGGGGGCAACAAATGAAAAACTGTTTTTT. The encoded protein is CASSVEGATNEKLFF.

This chain connects TRBV6-2 or TRBV6-3 to TRBJ1-5; a possible D gene is TRBD1 (5 bases). Germline lookup yields CDR1 MNHEY and CDR2 SVGEGT. The CDR3 is 14 residues long. V lost 6 bases and J lost 3, with 12 bases in between. The CDR3, as DNA: TGTGCCAGCAGCCACGCGGGGACCAATCAGCCCCAGCATTTT. Its translation: CASSHAGTNQPQHF.

This clonotype was observed many times. J is TRBJ2-5 and V is TRBV20-1; perhaps D is TRBD1 or TRBD2 (5 bases each). The CDR3 is 13 amino acids. The V end was cut by 1 base, the J end by 2 bases, with 8 bases between. Germline V gives CDR1 DFQATT, CDR2 SNEGSKA (reference sequence). This CDR3 reads CSARGGSQETQYF. As DNA, the CDR3 is TGCAGTGCTAGAGGGGGGAGTCAAGAGACCCAGTACTTC.

The rearrangement uses TRBV6-5 and TRBJ2-5, with a possible D match to TRBD2 (5 bases). The DNA end is more similar to TRBJ2-7, so the J call may be wrong. CDR3 size: 13 residues. Germline V gives CDR1 MNHEY, CDR2 SVGAGI. The CDR3 nucleotides read TGTGCCAGCAAAAGCGGCGGTACCTACGAGCAGTACTTC. Its protein product is CASKSGGTYEQYF.

This clonotype was counted many times. DNA for the CDR3: TGTGCCAGCAGCTTGGGACAGGCGACCCTCTCCTCTGGGGCCAACGTCCTGACTTTC. Amino acids: CASSLGQATLSSGANVLTF. The chain recombines TRBV7-9 with TRBJ2-6, with 8 bases identical to TRBD1. CDR3 length: 19 residues. Germline V gene data show CDR1 as SEHNR and CDR2 as FQNEAQ (reference sequence). V lost 3 bases and J lost 0; bases outside the gene matches: 10.

The chain carries TRBV11-1 and TRBJ1-1; D not certain. CDR3 length: 21 residues. V lost 1 base and J 0 bases, leaving 27 bases between the germline ends. Looked up from germline, CDR1 is SGHAT and CDR2 is FQDESV (reference sequence). The CDR3 protein is CASSLGISRSWGLPLNTEAFF. DNA of the CDR3: TGTGCCAGCAGCTTAGGTATATCCCGGTCTTGGGGTCTCCCCTTGAACACTGAAGCTTTCTTT.

This clonotype was observed many times. This sequence joins TRBV20-1 and TRBJ1-4; D might be TRBD1 (5 bases). V dropped 5 bases and J dropped 8 bases, with 18 bases sitting between them. Germline CDR1 DFQATT, CDR2 SNEGSKA (reference sequence). This CDR3 region has 14 residues. The CDR3 region is CSAADRGTGEKLFF. Written as DNA, the CDR3 is TGCAGTGCTGCTGACAGAGGGACGGGGGAAAAACTGTTTTTT.

This clonotype was seen a few times. This chain uses TRBV12-3 or TRBV12-4 with TRBJ2-5; D is perhaps TRBD1 (5 bases). The V end was cut by 6 bases, the J end by 0 bases, with 17 bases between. This CDR3 is 16 amino acids long. The CDR3 DNA reads as TGTGCCAGCAGCCCTAAGGGGTTGGGCCACCAAGAGACCCAGTACTTC. Translation: CASSPKGLGHQETQYF.

This clonotype has just a few counts. The genes are TRBV6-5 and TRBJ2-3; no firm D call. This CDR3 has 17 amino acids. Trimming left V 0 bases short and J 1 base short, with 14 bases between. Germline V CDR1 and CDR2: MNHEY, SVGAGI. CDR3 sequence reads: CASSYSSISMGTDTQYF. The CDR3 coding sequence is TGTGCCAGCAGTTACTCGAGTATTAGTATGGGCACAGATACGCAGTATTTT.

This chain links TRBV11-2 with TRBJ2-1; 8 bases align to TRBD2. Germline CDR1 SGHAT, CDR2 FQNNGV. With 0 bases clipped from V and 2 bases from J, the junction kept 9 bases outside the gene matches. The CDR3 totals 18 residues. In DNA form, the CDR3 reads TGTGCCAGCAGCTTAGATCCCCTTAGCGGGGCGGCCTACAATGAGCAGTTCTTC. Its translation is CASSLDPLSGAAYNEQFF.

This clonotype was counted ten times or more. V is TRBV5-5 and J is TRBJ2-4, with D perhaps matching TRBD1 (5 bases). Per germline, CDR1 SGHKS and CDR2 YYEKEE (reference sequence). V was trimmed by 0 bases and J by 0 bases, leaving 13 bases between them. The CDR3 loop spans 17 amino acids. The CDR3 DNA sequence: TGTGCCAGCAGCTTGGGACAGCCGCTAATAGCCAAAAACATTCAGTACTTC. This gives the protein CASSLGQPLIAKNIQYF.

The rearrangement links TRBV15 to TRBJ2-1; possible D gene TRBD1, 6 bases. The end of the DNA aligns better with TRBJ2-4, so the J call may be wrong. This CDR3 comprises 14 residues. Per germline, CDR1 LNHNV and CDR2 YYDKDF (reference sequence). In DNA form, the CDR3 reads TGTGCCACCAGCCCAAGGGGGTTCGGGGTCGCTCAGTACTTC. It encodes CATSPRGFGVAQYF.

This clonotype came up a few times. V and J are TRBV20-1 and TRBJ2-6, with D maybe TRBD2 (6 bases). Trimming left V 0 bases short and J 2 bases short, with 8 bases between. The CDR3 loop spans 15 amino acids. Germline-derived CDR1 and CDR2 are DFQATT and SNEGSKA (reference sequence). CDR3 DNA sequence: TGCAGTGCTAGAGAGGGGGGAACTGGGGCCAACGTCCTGACTTTC. It translates to CSAREGGTGANVLTF.

In this sample, this clonotype turned up once. With a much larger clone just one base away, this may be a read error. J is TRBJ2-2 and V is TRBV5-1, with D tentatively TRBD1 (5 bases). Germline assignment: CDR1 SGHRS and CDR2 YFSETQ. The germline V and J ends were trimmed by 1 base and 6 bases, with 13 bases remaining between them. This CDR3 has 15 amino acids. The CDR3 spells CASSLFGQNPGELFF. CDR3 coding DNA: TGCGCCAGCAGCTTGTTCGGACAAAACCCCGGGGAGCTGTTTTTT.

This clonotype was counted a few times. The chain uses TRBV7-9 and TRBJ2-1; D uncertain. Germline lookup yields CDR1 SEHNR and CDR2 FQNEAQ (reference sequence). This CDR3 region has 11 residues. Trimming left V 3 bases short and J 10 bases short, with 7 bases between. The CDR3 sequence is CASSLHLEQFF. CDR3 bases: TGTGCCAGCAGCTTGCACCTCGAGCAGTTCTTC.

This clonotype has only a few counts. V usage is TRBV5-1 and J usage is TRBJ1-2; 7 nucleotides align to TRBD1. From germline, CDR1 is SGHRS and CDR2 YFSETQ. V was pared by 2 bases and J by 8 bases, with 9 bases of the junction left unmatched. The CDR3 covers 14 residues. CDR3 loop: CASSFDRVSEGYTF. The CDR3 DNA is TGCGCCAGCAGCTTCGACAGGGTCTCGGAAGGCTACACCTTC.

In this sample, this clonotype turned up many times. The gene calls are TRBV7-8 and TRBJ2-7; D is ambiguous. This CDR3 spans 14 amino acids. Germline CDR1 is SGHVS and CDR2 is FQNEAQ. V was clipped by 2 bases and J by 4 bases, with 12 bases between them. The CDR3 here is CASSLLGGVYEQYF. The CDR3 DNA follows: TGTGCCAGCAGCTTATTAGGTGGGGTTTACGAGCAGTACTTC.

This rearrangement joins TRBV7-9 to TRBJ2-5; D is possibly TRBD2 (6 bases). Trimming took off 1 base at V and 5 bases at J, with 14 bases between the two ends. Germline CDR1 and CDR2: SEHNR and FQNEAQ (reference sequence). The CDR3 is 15 residues long. The CDR3 loop is CASSLVPGVNETQYF. The DNA for the CDR3 is TGTGCCAGCAGCTTAGTACCGGGAGTGAATGAGACCCAGTACTTC.

The chain couples TRBV9 to TRBJ2-1; D remains ambiguous. The V gene lost 0 bases and the J gene lost 2 bases, with 9 bases spanning the gap. Germline V gene data show CDR1 as SGDLS and CDR2 as YYNGEE. The CDR3 loop spans 15 amino acids. CDR3 in DNA: TGTGCCAGCAGCGTAGCTAGTAATCCCTACAATGAGCAGTTCTTC. Translated, it gives CASSVASNPYNEQFF.

This chain uses TRBV15 with TRBJ2-5, with D perhaps matching TRBD1 (5 bases). The CDR3 contains 14 residues. Germline V gene lookup returns CDR1 LNHNV and CDR2 YYDKDF (reference sequence). The V end was cut by 1 base, the J end by 9 bases, with 15 bases between. The CDR3 coding sequence is TGTGCCACCAGCAGAGGGACAATCCGTGAGGCCCAGTACTTC. Encoded protein: CATSRGTIREAQYF.

This chain uses TRBV6-1 with TRBJ2-3, with D possibly TRBD2 on 6 matching bases. Germline V gene lookup returns CDR1 MNHNS and CDR2 SASEGT. Deletions cut 5 bases from V and 4 bases from J, with 10 bases between. The length of the CDR3 is 13 residues. The CDR3 reads CASSRRDSDTQYF. The DNA for the CDR3 is TGTGCCAGCAGTCGAAGGGACTCAGATACGCAGTATTTT.

The chain combines TRBV11-1 with TRBJ2-5; D remains unclear. The germline V and J ends were trimmed by 1 base and 0 bases, with 6 bases remaining between them. This CDR3 comprises 14 residues. Germline CDR1 reads SGHAT; CDR2 reads FQDESV (reference sequence). This chain's CDR3 is CASSLDMYQETQYF. The CDR3 nucleotides read TGTGCCAGCAGCTTAGACATGTACCAAGAGACCCAGTACTTC.

As concerns this clonotype: Mismatch with germline at one junction end may stem from a read error. This chain joins TRBV10-3 and TRBJ2-5, with D perhaps matching TRBD2 (5 bases). Germline assignment: CDR1 ENHRY and CDR2 SYGVKD. CDR3 length: 13 residues. CDR3 in amino acids: CAISDRDQETLYF. CDR3 sequence (DNA): TGTGCCATCAGTGACCGGGATCAAGAGACCCTGTACTTC.

This clonotype was observed many times. The V and J genes are TRBV5-1 and TRBJ2-5; 9 bases map to TRBD1. The junction had 1 base not matched to a gene; V was cut back by 7 bases and J by 3 bases. Per the germline V gene, CDR1 is SGHRS and CDR2 is YFSETQ. This CDR3 region has 12 residues. The CDR3 nucleotides are TGCGCCAGCCGACAGGGGGAAGAGACCCAGTACTTC. Protein product: CASRQGEETQYF.

The chain is built from TRBV5-1 and TRBJ2-7; D is unresolved. The CDR3 covers 14 residues. Germline values: CDR1 SGHRS, CDR2 YFSETQ. The V and J ends lost 3 bases and 3 bases respectively, with 13 bases between them. CDR3 DNA: TGCGCCAGCAGCTCCCCCTCAAGCGTCTACGAGCAGTACTTC. This codes for CASSSPSSVYEQYF. Full variable domain (rest looked up from reference TRBV5-1 and TRBJ2-7): KAGVTQTPRYLIKTRGQQVTLSCSPISGHRSVSWYQQTPGQGLQFLFEYFSETQRNKGNFPGRFSGRQFSNSRSEMNVSTLELGDSALYLCASSSPSSVYEQYFGPGTRLTVT.